Shown below are 19 T cell receptor beta chains from a single sample sequenced in a study of blood T cell repertoires in COVID-19. Here immunoSEQ multiplex PCR was the method, and the copy in TCRdb shows in-frame clones only, minus some. Here the sample spans 300,000 or so clones, around 92% being singletons. Sequencing was performed on PBMCs or T cells enriched from blood (not recorded which). The receptors originated from a woman aged 50 to 60 who had been exposed to COVID-19.

This chain links TRBV14 with TRBJ1-6; D is possibly TRBD1 (6 bases). This CDR3 spans 14 amino acids. V was clipped by 5 bases and J by 7 bases, with 12 bases between them. In germline, CDR1 is SGHDN, CDR2 FVKESK. CDR3 DNA: TGTGCCAGCAGCAAGGGGGTCACGAATTCACCCCTCCACTTT. Amino acids: CASSKGVTNSPLHF.

This chain connects TRBV13 to TRBJ2-5, with 7 bases that match TRBD1. Germline V lookup: CDR1 PRHDT, CDR2 FYEKMQ (reference sequence). V lost 5 bases to trimming and J lost 5 bases; unmatched junction nucleotides: 8. This CDR3 is built from 14 residues. Here the CDR3 reads CASSITRGRETQYF. The CDR3 bases are TGTGCCAGCAGCATAACTAGGGGGCGTGAGACCCAGTACTTC.

The chain recombines TRBV28 with TRBJ1-5, with D perhaps matching TRBD1 (5 bases). Germline-derived CDR1 and CDR2 are MDHEN and SYDVKM. The CDR3 is 16 residues long. V lost 3 bases, J lost 4 bases, and 16 bases lay in between. As DNA, the CDR3 is TGTGCCAGCAGTTTTTCGGGGACTGGTTGGAATCAGCCCCAGCATTTT. It encodes CASSFSGTGWNQPQHF. The full variable domain, in which reference TRBV28 and TRBJ1-5 provide the parts outside the CDR3, is DVKVTQSSRYLVKRTGEKVFLECVQDMDHENMFWYRQDPGLGLRLIYFSYDVKMKEKGDIPEGYSVSREKKERFSLILESASTNQTSMYLCASSFSGTGWNQPQHFGDGTRLSIL.

This clone was detected a few times. This chain links TRBV13 with TRBJ1-2, with TRBD1 identical over 7 bases. The junction had 10 bases not matched to a gene; V was cut back by 5 bases and J by 7 bases. Germline-derived CDR1 and CDR2 are PRHDT and FYEKMQ (reference sequence). The CDR3 consists of 14 residues. The CDR3 loop reads CASSENTGVGGYTF. CDR3 bases: TGTGCCAGCAGCGAAAATACAGGGGTAGGTGGCTACACCTTC.

The chain uses TRBV30 and TRBJ2-2, with 7 bases lining up with TRBD2. The CDR3 extends over 15 amino acids. Trimming cost V 1 base and J 3 bases; bases outside gene matches: 5. Germline CDR1 is GTSNPN and CDR2 is SVGIG (reference sequence). CDR3 loop: CAWSAAGVDTGELFF. The DNA for the CDR3 is TGTGCCTGGAGTGCGGCGGGGGTAGACACCGGGGAGCTGTTTTTT. The whole variable domain, filled in from reference TRBV30 and TRBJ2-2, reads SQTIHQWPATLVQPVGSPLSLECTVEGTSNPNLYWYRQAAGRGLQLLFYSVGIGQISSEVPQNLSASRPQDRQFILSSKKLLLSDSGFYLCAWSAAGVDTGELFFGEGSRLTVL.

The table lists this clone with a count of one. The V and J genes are TRBV5-1 and TRBJ1-1, with D possibly matching TRBD1 (6 bases). Germline V lookup: CDR1 SGHRS, CDR2 YFSETQ. V shed 4 bases and J shed 4 bases, with 17 bases lying between them. This CDR3 spans 15 amino acids. The CDR3 DNA sequence: TGCGCCAGCAGCCCCACAGGGCCGACGGCCACTGAAGCTTTCTTT. Its protein is CASSPTGPTATEAFF.

This clone was detected once. The chain recombines TRBV5-1 with TRBJ2-1, with D possibly TRBD2 on 5 matching bases. The V end lost 1 base, the J end lost 1 base, and 9 bases lay between the germline ends. CDR1 is SGHRS and CDR2 is YFSETQ in the germline V gene. This CDR3 is built from 15 residues. DNA for the CDR3: TGCGCCAGCAGCTTGATCAGAGGGTCCTACAATGAGCAGTTCTTC. Residues: CASSLIRGSYNEQFF.

This clone was seen a single time. The V gene is TRBV10-3, the J gene TRBJ1-1; 10 bases line up with TRBD1. The ends lost 0 bases at V and 1 base at J; junction bases unmatched: 14. Germline lookup yields CDR1 ENHRY and CDR2 SYGVKD. This CDR3 has 20 residues. The CDR3, as DNA: TGTGCCATCAGTGAGTCATGGGAACGGACAGGGGGAGAGGGGAACACTGAAGCTTTCTTT. Translated: CAISESWERTGGEGNTEAFF.

The chain combines TRBV6-5 with TRBJ1-4; the match to TRBD1 covers 7 bases. V lost 7 bases, J lost 0 bases, and 5 bases stayed unmatched. CDR1 and CDR2 from the germline V gene are MNHEY and SVGAGI. This CDR3 comprises 15 residues. Written as DNA, the CDR3 is TGTGCCAGCACCCAGGGACAGACAACTAATGAAAAACTGTTTTTT. Its protein product is CASTQGQTTNEKLFF.

The CDR3 region is CASSPGAGSSGANVLTF. The CDR3 coding sequence is TGCGCCAGCAGCCCCGGAGCGGGGAGCTCTGGGGCCAACGTCCTGACTTTC. J is TRBJ2-6 and V is TRBV5-1; 7 nucleotides align to TRBD2. Trimming took 4 bases from V and 0 from J; bases not matched to a gene: 7. The V gene's germline CDR1 is SGHRS and CDR2 YFSETQ. CDR3 length equals 17 residues.

The gene calls are TRBV6-5 and TRBJ1-2; D remains unclear. The germline V and J ends were trimmed by 2 bases and 6 bases, with 10 bases remaining between them. Looked up from germline, CDR1 is MNHEY and CDR2 is SVGAGI. CDR3 length equals 13 residues. CDR3 nucleotides: TGTGCCAGCAGTTACCGGCCACGGGATGGCTACACCTTC. Translated, it gives CASSYRPRDGYTF.

The chain uses TRBV5-1 and TRBJ2-1, with TRBD2 matching 10 bases. The CDR3 is 15 amino acids. The V gene end was trimmed by 4 bases and the J gene end by 3 bases; junction bases not matched to a gene: 4. The germline V gene has CDR1 SGHRS and CDR2 YFSETQ. The CDR3 protein is CASSVLAGGYNEQFF. The CDR3 region has the DNA TGCGCCAGCAGCGTGTTAGCGGGGGGCTACAATGAGCAGTTCTTC. The complete variable domain, with remaining parts taken from reference TRBV5-1 and TRBJ2-1, reads KAGVTQTPRYLIKTRGQQVTLSCSPISGHRSVSWYQQTPGQGLQFLFEYFSETQRNKGNFPGRFSGRQFSNSRSEMNVSTLELGDSALYLCASSVLAGGYNEQFFGPGTRLTVL.

The CDR3 sequence is CASRSGTAQNTEAFF. CDR3 sequence (DNA): TGCGCCAGCAGGTCAGGGACAGCTCAGAACACTGAAGCTTTCTTT. The chain employs TRBV5-1 and TRBJ1-1; 7 nucleotides match TRBD1. Germline V gene lookup returns CDR1 SGHRS and CDR2 YFSETQ. V dropped 5 bases and J dropped 1; count of bases not matched to a gene: 8. CDR3 length: 15 amino acids.

V usage is TRBV15 and J usage is TRBJ2-1, with 8 bases lining up with TRBD1. This CDR3 has 12 amino acids. The ends lost 5 bases at V and 8 bases at J; junction bases unmatched: 2. Germline assignment: CDR1 LNHNV and CDR2 YYDKDF (reference sequence). Here the CDR3 reads CATSGTGHEQFF. The CDR3 DNA sequence: TGTGCCACCAGCGGGACAGGACATGAGCAGTTCTTC.

The chain links TRBV5-1 to TRBJ1-4, with D possibly being TRBD1 (6 bases). CDR3 size: 16 residues. Germline CDR1 reads SGHRS; CDR2 reads YFSETQ. The V gene lost 4 bases and the J gene lost 0 bases, with 13 bases spanning the gap. The CDR3 here is CASSVGTPSTNEKLFF. The CDR3 DNA sequence: TGCGCCAGCAGCGTTGGGACACCTTCAACTAATGAAAAACTGTTTTTT.

This clone has just one count. The V call is TRBV6-5, the J call TRBJ1-4; 11 bases fit TRBD1. Per the germline V gene, CDR1 is MNHEY and CDR2 is SVGAGI. This CDR3 contains 15 residues. The trim removed 4 bases at V and 8 bases at J, leaving 6 bases unmatched. CDR3 nucleotide sequence: TGTGCCAGCAGTTTGGACAGGGGGCTTTCGGAAAAACTGTTTTTT. Translation: CASSLDRGLSEKLFF.

This clone was observed a few times. This rearrangement joins TRBV2 to TRBJ1-6; D not certain. The germline CDR1 and CDR2 sequences are SNHLY and FYNNEI. The CDR3 extends over 13 amino acids. With 2 bases removed from V and 7 bases from J, the gap between germline ends came to 6 bases. The CDR3 sequence: CASSEFLNSPLHF. The CDR3 DNA follows: TGTGCCAGCAGTGAATTTTTAAATTCACCCCTCCACTTT.

V is TRBV5-4 and J is TRBJ2-7; 8 bases match TRBD1. CDR1 and CDR2 from the germline V gene are SGHNT and YYREEE (reference sequence). The V segment lost 0 bases and the J segment 3 bases; nucleotides outside the gene matches: 5. The CDR3 length is 15 residues. The CDR3 protein is CASSLEQGAHYEQYF. Here the CDR3 DNA reads TGTGCCAGCAGCTTGGAGCAGGGGGCTCACTACGAGCAGTACTTC.

The chain joins TRBV28 to TRBJ1-2, with TRBD1 as a possible D gene (6 bases). Germline V lookup: CDR1 MDHEN, CDR2 SYDVKM. This CDR3 has 11 residues. The V gene lost 7 bases and the J gene lost 11 bases, with 14 bases spanning the gap. Here the CDR3 reads CASTGGGYYTF. CDR3 DNA: TGTGCCAGCACCGGCGGGGGCTATTACACCTTC.